This is a list of T cell receptor beta chains from one sample in a study of cytomegalovirus exposure and HLA in healthy donors. Here immunoSEQ multiplex PCR was the method, and the copy in TCRdb shows in-frame clones only, minus some. The repertoire holds roughly 170,000 clones, with 80% as singletons. The sample was PBMCs. These receptors all come from a boy aged 5 to 17 in good health and CMV-seronegative. CDR3s include the opening cysteine and the closing phenylalanine or tryptophan. Fields, in order: CDR3 DNA, CDR3 protein, J gene, clone size, V gene, D gene. D genes are given only for firm matches. Clone size is not always given. Where it is, it says once, few, many or a class for expanded clones.

TGTGCCAGTAGCAACGCTGCGGCAGGGGGCAATGAAAAACTGTTTTTT,CASSNAAAGGNEKLFF,TRBJ1-4,.,TRBV19,TRBD1
TGTGCCAGCAGCAACTGGGGCTACCGTAGCAATCAGCCCCAGCATTTT,CASSNWGYRSNQPQHF,TRBJ1-5,.,TRBV5-8,.
TGTGCCAGCAGCCGTGGGAGGGAGGACACTGAAGCTTTCTTT,CASSRGREDTEAFF,TRBJ1-1,.,TRBV7-3,.
TGTGCCAGCAGCGACGACAGAAACGAGCAGTACTTC,CASSDDRNEQYF,TRBJ2-7,.,TRBV7-8,.
TGTGCCTCACTCGGGGGCACTGAAGCTTTCTTT,CASLGGTEAFF,TRBJ1-1,.,TRBV19,.
TGTGCCAGCAGTCCAACAGGCGGCTCCGGCACTAACTATGGCTACACCTTC,CASSPTGGSGTNYGYTF,TRBJ1-2,.,TRBV7-9,.
TGTGCCAGCAGCGTTCTAGCGGGGGGGCCTTCAGATACGCAGTATTTT,CASSVLAGGPSDTQYF,TRBJ2-3,.,TRBV9,TRBD2
TGTGCCAGCAGCTTAGACCGGACAGGGGGTTCAGATACGCAGTATTTT,CASSLDRTGGSDTQYF,TRBJ2-3,.,TRBV7-2,TRBD1
TGTGCCAGCCGCACCGGGACTCTGGGCGCAAATGAGCAGTTCTTC,CASRTGTLGANEQFF,TRBJ2-1,.,TRBV5-4,.
TGTGCCAGCAGTTTTACAGGGCCTAGCTCCTATAATTCACCCCTCCACTTT,CASSFTGPSSYNSPLHF,TRBJ1-6,.,TRBV27,.
TGTGCCAGCAGTGACCGGACTAGCGGGTCGAATGAGCAGTTCTTC,CASSDRTSGSNEQFF,TRBJ2-1,.,TRBV6-4,TRBD2
TGCAGCGCTCGACAGACTGAAGGGACTGAAGCTTTCTTT,CSARQTEGTEAFF,TRBJ1-1,few,TRBV29-1,.
TGTGCCAGCAGCTTAGGACAGGGGGCTGAAGCTTTCTTT,CASSLGQGAEAFF,TRBJ1-1,once,TRBV11-3,TRBD1
TGTGCCAGCAGCTCGGGAGGGCAGCCCCAGCATTTT,CASSSGGQPQHF,TRBJ1-5,once,TRBV13,.
TGTGCCAGCAGGGCCGCAGGGGCTAATGAAAAACTGTTTTTT,CASRAAGANEKLFF,TRBJ1-4,once,TRBV6-1,.
TGTGCCAGCATTAACAGGGGACTCTTTGAGAACACTGAAGCTTTCTTT,CASINRGLFENTEAFF,TRBJ1-1,.,TRBV2,TRBD1
TGTGCCTGGAGTGTATGTAACAGATCAAATCAGCCCCAGCATTTT,CAWSVCNRSNQPQHF,TRBJ1-5,.,TRBV30,.
TGTGCCAGCAGCTTCTTTGGGGCTACAGATACGCAGTATTTT,CASSFFGATDTQYF,TRBJ2-3,.,TRBV7-9,.
TGTGCCAGCAGCTTAGGCGGACAGGGGGCTGCGAATGAGCAGTTCTTC,CASSLGGQGAANEQFF,TRBJ2-1,.,TRBV13,TRBD1
TGTGCCAGCAGCTTATTTTTCGGACTAATGAACACTGAAGCTTTCTTT,CASSLFFGLMNTEAFF,TRBJ1-1,.,TRBV11-2,.
TGTGCCAGCAGTCCTGGGACAGGAGGGGACCCTTATAGCAATCAGCCCCAGCATTTT,CASSPGTGGDPYSNQPQHF,TRBJ1-5,.,TRBV27,TRBD1
TGTGCCAGTAGTATAGCGACGCAGGGAAATATTAATTCACCCCTCCACTTT,CASSIATQGNINSPLHF,TRBJ1-6,.,TRBV19,.
TGTGCCTGGAGTCAGAGCGGGGGAGTTTATGATGGCTACACCTTC,CAWSQSGGVYDGYTF,TRBJ1-2,.,TRBV30,.
TGCGCCAGCGCCACCGAGGGACTAGCGGGAGCATGGGAGCAGTTCTTC,CASATEGLAGAWEQFF,TRBJ2-1,.,TRBV5-1,TRBD2
TGTGCCAGTAGAATCTTTGCGGATGGGTGGTATGGCTACACCTTC,CASRIFADGWYGYTF,TRBJ1-2,few,TRBV19,.
TGTGCCAGCAGCGCCGGGACAGGGGCATTGTACGAGCAGTACTTC,CASSAGTGALYEQYF,TRBJ2-7,once,TRBV7-9,TRBD1
TGTGCCAGCAGCCAGGCCGGGACCGGGGGGACAGGGGGCAATCAGCCCCAGCATTTT,CASSQAGTGGTGGNQPQHF,TRBJ1-5,.,TRBV4-2,TRBD1
TGTGCCAGTAGTTCCGGACAGCCGAACACTGAAGCTTTCTTT,CASSSGQPNTEAFF,TRBJ1-1,.,TRBV19,.
TGTGCCAGCAGCTCCAGTCGTAACACCGGGGAGCTGTTTTTT,CASSSSRNTGELFF,TRBJ2-2,.,TRBV11-1,.